The 32 T cell receptor beta chains given below trace back to one sample, sequenced in a study of early T cells in non-severe SARS-CoV-2 infection (dated by TCRdb to the early 2020s). The library came from 5' RACE. The reads were generated on a NextSeq 500. The public reads were quality trimmed at Q25 with fastp and then assembled into clones with MiXCR by TCRdb, keeping productive beta chains. Each CDR3 protein appears once, grouped with its most common genes and DNA. This sample is represented by over 95,000 distinct CDR3 sequences; 15% to 20% of them were singletons. Jointly, the top ten make up about 1.3% of the sample. The sample was whole blood. The receptors here all came from an adult who was a healthcare worker with PCR-confirmed SARS-CoV-2 infection or an uninfected control (not recorded which).

This clonotype was seen more than once but under ten times. The chain links TRBV13 to TRBJ2-5; perhaps TRBD1 as D (6 bases). V lost 4 bases to trimming and J lost 3 bases, with 9 bases between them. CDR1 is PRHDT, CDR2 FYEKMQ, per germline (reference sequence). This CDR3 is 13 amino acids long. CDR3 bases: TGTGCCAGCAGCTCGGACAGAAAAGAGACCCAGTACTTC. It yields the protein CASSSDRKETQYF.

This clonotype was observed a few times. The genes are TRBV7-2 and TRBJ2-2, with a tentative D call TRBD1 (6 bases). This CDR3 comprises 15 residues. In germline, CDR1 is SGHTA, CDR2 FQGNSA. The germline V and J ends were trimmed by 4 bases and 1 base, with 10 bases remaining between them. The CDR3 DNA reads as TGTGCCAGCAGCTCCCAACAGGGGAACACCGGGGAGCTGTTTTTT. Amino acids: CASSSQQGNTGELFF.

The rearrangement uses TRBV29-1 and TRBJ2-4; D might be TRBD2 (6 bases). This CDR3 comprises 13 residues. The V and J ends lost 0 bases and 6 bases respectively, with 9 bases between them. The germline gives CDR1 SQVTM, CDR2 ANQGSEA. In nucleotides, the CDR3 is TGCAGCGTTGAAGATGGGGGGAGAAACATTCAGTACTTC. Translating gives CSVEDGGRNIQYF. The full variable domain, in which reference TRBV29-1 and TRBJ2-4 provide the parts outside the CDR3, is SAVISQKPSRDICQRGTSLTIQCQVDSQVTMMFWYRQQPGQSLTLIATANQGSEATYESGFVIDKFPISRPNLTFSTLTVSNMSPEDSSIYLCSVEDGGRNIQYFGAGTRLSVL.

This clonotype was seen a handful of times. The chain links TRBV11-3 to TRBJ2-1; TRBD1 matches at 9 bases. This CDR3 is built from 15 residues. The V gene end was trimmed by 5 bases and the J gene end by 5 bases; junction bases not matched to a gene: 7. Per the germline V gene, CDR1 is SGHNT and CDR2 is YENEEA. The CDR3 protein is CASSTGTGLNNEQFF. The CDR3 DNA reads TGTGCCAGCAGCACCGGGACAGGGCTGAACAATGAGCAGTTCTTC.

This clonotype was seen a few times. The chain is built from TRBV9 and TRBJ2-1; D possibly corresponds to TRBD1 (6 bases). V lost 6 bases, J lost 0 bases, and 13 bases lay in between. This CDR3 has 15 amino acids. CDR1 is SGDLS and CDR2 is YYNGEE in the germline V gene. CDR3 DNA: TGTGCCAGCACCGGTGGGGGCCGCTCCTACAATGAGCAGTTCTTC. This translates into CASTGGGRSYNEQFF.

For the CDR3, the DNA is TGCAGTGCTAGACGCGGGGTGCAAGAGACCCAGTACTTC. Translated, it gives CSARRGVQETQYF. The rearrangement links TRBV20-1 to TRBJ2-5; the D gene is possibly TRBD2 (6 bases). The CDR3 covers 13 residues. Germline loops: CDR1 DFQATT, CDR2 SNEGSKA (reference sequence). Trimming removed 2 bases from V and 2 bases from J, with 9 bases in between.

This clonotype was seen repeatedly, ten times or more. The chain recombines TRBV28 with TRBJ2-1, with 14 positions matching TRBD2. Germline V CDR1 and CDR2: MDHEN, SYDVKM. The V gene end was trimmed by 5 bases and the J gene end by 4 bases; junction bases not matched to a gene: 7. This CDR3 is 17 amino acids long. The CDR3: CASSPGTSGSPYNEQFF. The DNA of the CDR3 is TGTGCCAGCAGTCCCGGGACTAGCGGGAGTCCTTACAATGAGCAGTTCTTC.

The chain uses TRBV20-1 and TRBJ2-3, with a possible D match to TRBD2 (6 bases). Trimming removed 5 bases from V and 5 bases from J, with 20 bases in between. This CDR3 is 15 amino acids long. Germline assignment: CDR1 DFQATT and CDR2 SNEGSKA (reference sequence). The CDR3 nucleotides are TGCAGTGCTTTAACCCCACTAGCTAATCTAGATACGCAGTATTTT. Amino acid sequence: CSALTPLANLDTQYF.

This clonotype was observed a few times. The chain has TRBV11-2 and TRBJ1-1; perhaps TRBD1 as D (6 bases). Germline V lookup: CDR1 SGHAT, CDR2 FQNNGV. Trimming pared 6 bases from V and 6 bases from J, leaving 23 bases between. The CDR3 is made up of 16 amino acids. This chain's CDR3 is CASSAYRVLSQAEAFF. CDR3 in DNA: TGTGCCAGCAGTGCCTACAGGGTCCTCTCCCAAGCTGAAGCTTTCTTT.

This clonotype was recorded many times. This rearrangement joins TRBV2 to TRBJ1-6; 8 bases are shared with TRBD1. This CDR3 has 16 residues. CDR1 is SNHLY, CDR2 FYNNEI, per germline. With 8 bases clipped from V and 5 bases from J, the junction kept 11 bases outside the gene matches. CDR3 in amino acids: CASGRQGLWNNSPLHF. CDR3 nucleotide sequence: TGTGCCAGCGGAAGACAGGGGCTCTGGAATAATTCACCCCTCCACTTT.

The J gene is TRBJ2-3, the V gene TRBV2, with D hard to call. This CDR3 spans 13 amino acids. Deletions cut 3 bases from V and 3 bases from J, with 7 bases between. CDR1 is SNHLY, CDR2 FYNNEI, per germline. The CDR3 reads CASSDPFTDTQYF. The CDR3 DNA is TGTGCCAGCAGTGACCCATTTACAGATACGCAGTATTTT.

V is TRBV28 and J is TRBJ2-7; the D gene could be TRBD1 or TRBD2 (7 bases each). This CDR3 is built from 14 residues. Trimming left V 6 bases short and J 7 bases short, with 19 bases between. Germline CDR1 MDHEN, CDR2 SYDVKM. The CDR3 sequence is CASSPGEGASEQYF. The CDR3 coding sequence is TGTGCCAGCAGCCCGGGGGAGGGGGCCTCGGAGCAGTACTTC.

The chain joins TRBV5-6 to TRBJ2-2, with 10 bases aligning to TRBD2. CDR3 size: 15 residues. With 0 bases clipped from V and 4 bases from J, the junction kept 0 bases outside the gene matches. The germline V gene encodes CDR1 SGHDT and CDR2 YYEEEE. The CDR3: CASSLVAGGTGELFF. The CDR3 DNA follows: TGTGCCAGCAGCTTGGTAGCGGGGGGCACCGGGGAGCTGTTTTTT.

This clonotype showed up many times. The chain links TRBV7-2 to TRBJ2-2, with 8 bases lining up with TRBD1. Germline V lookup: CDR1 SGHTA, CDR2 FQGNSA. V gave up 2 bases and J gave up 7 bases; unmatched junction bases: 6. This CDR3 has 15 amino acids. CDR3 protein: CASSLFRGRGGELFF. The CDR3 DNA reads as TGTGCCAGCAGCTTATTCAGGGGGCGCGGCGGGGAGCTGTTTTTT. The whole variable domain, filled in from reference TRBV7-2 and TRBJ2-2, reads GAGVSQSPSNKVTEKGKDVELRCDPISGHTALYWYRQSLGQGLEFLIYFQGNSAPDKSGLPSDRFSAERTGGSVSTLTIQRTQQEDSAVYLCASSLFRGRGGELFFGEGSRLTVL.

There are a few counts of this clonotype. J is TRBJ1-2 and V is TRBV19; the D gene is possibly TRBD1 (6 bases). The germline V and J ends were trimmed by 9 bases and 0 bases, with 17 bases remaining between them. The CDR3 has 15 residues. The V gene's germline CDR1 is LNHDA and CDR2 SQIVND (reference sequence). CDR3 sequence (DNA): TGTGCCAGCTTTACTGACAGGCCGCCTAACTATGGCTACACCTTC. Protein sequence: CASFTDRPPNYGYTF.

This clonotype was detected a few times. The chain carries TRBV29-1 and TRBJ2-1, with 11 bases aligning to TRBD2. Germline assignment: CDR1 SQVTM and CDR2 ANQGSEA. The CDR3 contains 13 residues. J gave up 12 bases and V 5 bases, and 9 bases lay outside the gene matches. CDR3 coding DNA: TGCAGCGTTCGAGAGACTAGCGGGATACTGCAGTTCTTC. Translated, it gives CSVRETSGILQFF.

The sample holds many counts of this clonotype. The chain recombines TRBV10-1 with TRBJ2-3; D perhaps matches TRBD1 (5 bases). From germline, CDR1 is WNHNN and CDR2 SYGVQD (reference sequence). V was trimmed by 5 bases and J by 2 bases, leaving 14 bases between them. This CDR3 contains 15 residues. In nucleotides, the CDR3 is TGCGCCAGCAGTCCTGGACACCGCTTCACAGATACGCAGTATTTT. This encodes CASSPGHRFTDTQYF.

The chain carries TRBV12-3 or TRBV12-4 and TRBJ1-4; D possibly corresponds to TRBD1 (5 bases). Between the trimmed V and J ends, which lost 6 bases and 6 bases, there was a span of 17 bases. The CDR3 loop spans 15 amino acids. The chain's CDR3 is CASRPISRAHEKLFF. DNA of the CDR3: TGTGCCAGCAGACCGATTTCCAGGGCCCATGAAAAACTGTTTTTT.

There are many counts of this clonotype. The rearrangement joins TRBV10-1 to TRBJ1-1; D is ambiguous. Per the germline V gene, CDR1 is WNHNN and CDR2 is SYGVQD (reference sequence). The CDR3 sequence is 15 residues long. Trimming shortened V by 3 bases and J by 1 base, and 12 bases separated the two germline ends. CDR3 nucleotides: TGCGCCAGCAGTGATCGGGCAGAGGGGAACACTGAAGCTTTCTTT. Encoded protein: CASSDRAEGNTEAFF.

This clonotype was observed many times. The chain uses TRBV12-3 or TRBV12-4 and TRBJ2-1, with a weak D call TRBD2 (6 bases). The CDR3 sequence is 16 residues long. Trimming took 2 bases from V and 5 from J, leaving 16 bases between them. For the CDR3, the DNA is TGTGCCAGCAGTTTAACTTTATTAGCGGCCCACAATGAGCAGTTCTTC. Protein: CASSLTLLAAHNEQFF.

The CDR3 DNA reads TGCAGCGCCATGGTTCAGGGGCTTTACGAGCAGTACTTC. It codes for CSAMVQGLYEQYF. This rearrangement joins TRBV29-1 to TRBJ2-7; maybe TRBD1 (6 bases). Germline CDR1 reads SQVTM; CDR2 reads ANQGSEA. The CDR3 totals 13 residues. The V end was cut by 7 bases, the J end by 4 bases, with 17 bases between.

V is TRBV30 and J is TRBJ2-2; D gene unclear. Germline values: CDR1 GTSNPN, CDR2 SVGIG (reference sequence). The CDR3 has 16 residues. V lost 0 bases and J 2 bases, leaving 13 bases between the germline ends. The chain's CDR3 is CAWSVFTDGNTGELFF. The CDR3 nucleotides read TGTGCCTGGAGTGTCTTTACGGACGGCAACACCGGGGAGCTGTTTTTT.

This clonotype was seen more than once but under ten times. The chain has TRBV11-2 and TRBJ1-4, with 7 bases fitting TRBD1. Looked up from germline, CDR1 is SGHAT and CDR2 is FQNNGV. V was pared by 5 bases and J by 1 base, with 7 bases of the junction left unmatched. The CDR3 has 16 amino acids. The CDR3 DNA is TGTGCCAGCAGCCACCGACAGGGAATAACTAATGAAAAACTGTTTTTT. Its protein product is CASSHRQGITNEKLFF.

A few counts support this clonotype. V and J are TRBV6-2 or TRBV6-3 and TRBJ1-2; maybe TRBD1 (6 bases). Germline loops: CDR1 MNHEY, CDR2 SVGEGT. The CDR3 covers 15 residues. Trimming cost V 2 bases and J 4 bases, with 14 bases left between them. Here the CDR3 reads CASSYGGYYGYGYTF. The CDR3, as DNA: TGTGCCAGCAGTTACGGGGGCTACTATGGCTATGGCTACACCTTC.

This clonotype has more than one count but fewer than ten. Its ends do not fully match the called genes, so a read error is possible. The CDR3 protein is CAGSGRQMNQPQHF. Written as DNA, the CDR3 is TGTGCCGGTAGTGGCAGACAGATGAATCAGCCCCAGCATTTT. The rearrangement joins TRBV19 to TRBJ1-5, with a weak D call TRBD1 (5 bases). Germline values: CDR1 LNHDA, CDR2 SQIVND (reference sequence). The CDR3 consists of 14 residues.

The chain joins TRBV29-1 to TRBJ2-7; 8 positions agree with TRBD2. Germline loops: CDR1 SQVTM, CDR2 ANQGSEA. With 3 bases clipped from V and 3 bases from J, the junction kept 4 bases outside the gene matches. The CDR3 totals 13 residues. DNA of the CDR3: TGCAGCGTTGATACCGGGGGGGGCTACGAGCAGTACTTC. This gives the protein CSVDTGGGYEQYF.

This clonotype showed up just a few times. This chain links TRBV13 with TRBJ1-6; D call uncertain. V was shortened by 5 bases and J by 6 bases, with 14 bases between the two germline ends. The CDR3 consists of 15 residues. Germline V gives CDR1 PRHDT, CDR2 FYEKMQ (reference sequence). This chain's CDR3 is CASSLPRPINSPLHF. The CDR3 DNA is TGTGCCAGCAGCCTCCCGAGGCCGATTAATTCACCCCTCCACTTT.

This clonotype occurred many times. This chain uses TRBV12-3 or TRBV12-4 with TRBJ2-5, with 8 bases aligning to TRBD2. Trimming took 3 bases from V and 6 from J; bases not matched to a gene: 12. CDR3 length equals 16 residues. The CDR3 DNA is TGTGCCAGCAGTTTTCTTATGGCGGGGGGCCTTAAGACCCAGTACTTC. Translation gives CASSFLMAGGLKTQYF.

This rearrangement joins TRBV28 to TRBJ2-7; D could derive from TRBD1 or TRBD2 (6 bases each). With 4 bases removed from V and 3 bases from J, the gap between germline ends came to 19 bases. CDR1 is MDHEN, CDR2 SYDVKM, per germline. The CDR3 covers 16 residues. CDR3 nucleotides: TGTGCCAGCAGTTCCCCAATAGGAGGGGGTGGCTACGAGCAGTACTTC. It codes for CASSSPIGGGGYEQYF.

This clonotype was observed a few times. This rearrangement joins TRBV29-1 to TRBJ1-5, with D hard to call. CDR3 length: 13 residues. In germline, CDR1 is SQVTM, CDR2 ANQGSEA. Trimming cost V 5 bases and J 3 bases, with 11 bases left between them. The chain's CDR3 is CSVRASINQPQHF. The CDR3 DNA reads TGCAGCGTTAGAGCTTCCATCAATCAGCCCCAGCATTTT.

This clonotype was recorded at least ten times. This chain uses TRBV10-3 with TRBJ1-4; D remains ambiguous. The CDR3 spans 14 residues. Germline CDR1 is ENHRY and CDR2 is SYGVKD. V was clipped by 4 bases and J by 3 bases, with 9 bases between them. Here the CDR3 reads CAISAKGANEKLFF. CDR3 DNA: TGTGCCATCAGTGCAAAGGGCGCTAATGAAAAACTGTTTTTT.

This sequence joins TRBV6-1 and TRBJ1-3; no clear D. V was trimmed by 3 bases and J by 0 bases, leaving 6 bases between them. CDR3 length: 14 residues. CDR1 and CDR2 from the germline V gene are MNHNS and SASEGT. The CDR3 sequence: CASSDGHSGNTIYF. The CDR3 region has the DNA TGTGCCAGCAGTGATGGGCACTCTGGAAACACCATATATTTT.